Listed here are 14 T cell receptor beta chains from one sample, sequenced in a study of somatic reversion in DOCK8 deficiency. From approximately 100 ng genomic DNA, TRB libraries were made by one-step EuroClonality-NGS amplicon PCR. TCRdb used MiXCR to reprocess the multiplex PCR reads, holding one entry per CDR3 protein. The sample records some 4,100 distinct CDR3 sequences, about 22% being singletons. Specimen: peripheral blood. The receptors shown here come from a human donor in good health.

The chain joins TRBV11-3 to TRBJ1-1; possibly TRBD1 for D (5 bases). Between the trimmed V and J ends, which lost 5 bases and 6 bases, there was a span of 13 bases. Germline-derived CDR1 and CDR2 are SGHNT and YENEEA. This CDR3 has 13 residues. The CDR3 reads CASSRGGEAEAFF. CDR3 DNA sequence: TGTGCCAGCAGCCGGGGGGGTGAAGCTGAAGCTTTCTTT. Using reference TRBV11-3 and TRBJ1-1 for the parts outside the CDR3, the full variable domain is EAGVVQSPRYKIIEKKQPVAFWCNPISGHNTLYWYLQNLGQGPELLIRYENEEAVDDSQLPKDRFSAERLKGVDSTLKIQPAELGDSAVYLCASSRGGEAEAFFGQGTRLTVV.

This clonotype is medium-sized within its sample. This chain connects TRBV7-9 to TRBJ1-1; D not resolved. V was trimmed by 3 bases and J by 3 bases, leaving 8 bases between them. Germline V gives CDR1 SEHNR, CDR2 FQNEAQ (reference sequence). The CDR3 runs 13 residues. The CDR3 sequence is CASSFDGDTEAFF. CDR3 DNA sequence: TGTGCCAGCAGCTTCGACGGGGACACTGAAGCTTTCTTT.

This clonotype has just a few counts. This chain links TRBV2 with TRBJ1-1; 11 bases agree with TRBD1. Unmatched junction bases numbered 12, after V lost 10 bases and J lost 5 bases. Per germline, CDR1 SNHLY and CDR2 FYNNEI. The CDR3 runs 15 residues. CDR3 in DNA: TGTGCCATTATCCCCGGGACAGGGGGAAAAACTGAAGCTTTCTTT. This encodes CAIIPGTGGKTEAFF.

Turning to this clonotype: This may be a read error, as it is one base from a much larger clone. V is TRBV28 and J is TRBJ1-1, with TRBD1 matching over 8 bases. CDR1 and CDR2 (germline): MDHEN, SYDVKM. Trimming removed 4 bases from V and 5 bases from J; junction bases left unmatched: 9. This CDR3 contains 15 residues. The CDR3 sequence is CASSSLQGAGTEAFF. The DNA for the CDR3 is TGTGCCAGCAGTTCGCTTCAGGGGGCGGGGACTGAAGCTTTCTTT.

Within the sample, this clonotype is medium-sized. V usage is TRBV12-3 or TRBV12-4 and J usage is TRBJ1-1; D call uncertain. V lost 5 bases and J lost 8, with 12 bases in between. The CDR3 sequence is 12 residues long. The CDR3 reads CASSHRAWEAFF. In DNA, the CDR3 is TGTGCCAGCAGTCACCGGGCCTGGGAAGCTTTCTTT.

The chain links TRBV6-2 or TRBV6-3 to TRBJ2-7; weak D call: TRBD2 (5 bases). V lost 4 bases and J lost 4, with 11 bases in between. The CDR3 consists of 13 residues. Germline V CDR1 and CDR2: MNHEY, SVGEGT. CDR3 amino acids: CASSSTGVYEQYF. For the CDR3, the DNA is TGTGCCAGCAGTTCCACCGGGGTTTACGAGCAGTACTTC.

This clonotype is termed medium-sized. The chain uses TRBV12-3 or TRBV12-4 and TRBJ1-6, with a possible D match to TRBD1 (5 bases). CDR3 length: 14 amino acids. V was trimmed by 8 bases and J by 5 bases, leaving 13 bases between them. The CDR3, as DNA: TGTGCCAGCCGGAAAAGGGGCGATAATTCACCCCTCCACTTT. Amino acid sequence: CASRKRGDNSPLHF.

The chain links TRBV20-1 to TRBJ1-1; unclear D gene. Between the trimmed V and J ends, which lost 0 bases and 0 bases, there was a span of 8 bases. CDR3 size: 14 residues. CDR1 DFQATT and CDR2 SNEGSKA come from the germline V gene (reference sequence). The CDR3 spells CSARDRRVNTEAFF. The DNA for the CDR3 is TGCAGTGCTAGAGATCGACGGGTGAACACTGAAGCTTTCTTT.

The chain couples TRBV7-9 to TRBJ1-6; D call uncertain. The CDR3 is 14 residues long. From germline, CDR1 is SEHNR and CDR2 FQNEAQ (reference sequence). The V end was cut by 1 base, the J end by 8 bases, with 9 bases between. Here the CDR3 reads CASSLEQIDSPLHF. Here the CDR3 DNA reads TGTGCCAGCAGCTTAGAACAGATTGATTCACCCCTCCACTTT.

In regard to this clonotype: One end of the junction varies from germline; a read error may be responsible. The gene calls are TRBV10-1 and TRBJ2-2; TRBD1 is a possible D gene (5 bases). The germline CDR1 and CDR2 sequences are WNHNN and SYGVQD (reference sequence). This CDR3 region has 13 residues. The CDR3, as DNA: TGCGCCGGCAGTGCTAGGGGCACCGGGGAGCTGTTTTTT. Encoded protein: CAGSARGTGELFF.

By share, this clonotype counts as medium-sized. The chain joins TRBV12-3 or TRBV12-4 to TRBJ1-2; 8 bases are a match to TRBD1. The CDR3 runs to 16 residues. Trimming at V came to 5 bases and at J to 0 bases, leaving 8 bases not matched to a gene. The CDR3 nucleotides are TGTGCCAGCAGTAAGGACAGGGCCCTTTCTAACTATGGCTACACCTTC. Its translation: CASSKDRALSNYGYTF.

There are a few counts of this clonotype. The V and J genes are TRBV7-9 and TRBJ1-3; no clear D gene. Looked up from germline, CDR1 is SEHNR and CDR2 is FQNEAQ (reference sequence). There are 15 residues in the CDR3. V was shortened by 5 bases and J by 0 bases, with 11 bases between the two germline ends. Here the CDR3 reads CASSPGLSSGNTIYF. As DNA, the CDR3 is TGTGCCAGCAGCCCGGGCCTCAGCTCTGGAAACACCATATATTTT.

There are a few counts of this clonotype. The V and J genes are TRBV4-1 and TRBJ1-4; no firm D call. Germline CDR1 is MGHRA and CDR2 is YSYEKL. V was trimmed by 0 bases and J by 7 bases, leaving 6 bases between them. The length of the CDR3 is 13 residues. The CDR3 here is CASSQELGEKLFF. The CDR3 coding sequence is TGCGCCAGCAGCCAAGAATTGGGTGAAAAACTGTTTTTT.

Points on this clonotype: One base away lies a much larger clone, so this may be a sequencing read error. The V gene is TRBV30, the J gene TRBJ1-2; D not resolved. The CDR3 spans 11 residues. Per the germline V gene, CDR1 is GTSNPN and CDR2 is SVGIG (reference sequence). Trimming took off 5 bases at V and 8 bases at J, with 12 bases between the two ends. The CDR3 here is CAWPGWNGYTF. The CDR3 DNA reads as TGTGCCTGGCCTGGATGGAACGGCTACACCTTC.